These 10 T cell receptor beta chains came from one sample sequenced in a study of blood T cells in healthy people across ages. PCR was performed a second time for roughly 7 to 11 cycles using a sample-barcoded 5' primer and a J-beta primer mix. From the 5' RACE reads, TCRdb called clonotypes with MiXCR, one entry per CDR3 protein. The repertoire has 730,000 or so distinct CDR3 sequences, around 46% of them found once; the top ten carry less than 25%. The sequencing sample was made of blood. The receptor source for this set is a woman aged 60-70 years in good health.

This chain uses TRBV27 with TRBJ2-7, with 10 nucleotides matching TRBD2. The end of the DNA fits TRBJ2-5 better, so the J call may be wrong. This CDR3 spans 15 amino acids. Per germline, CDR1 MNHEY and CDR2 SMNVEV (reference sequence). CDR3 protein: CASSRSGGAKETQYF. The CDR3 DNA is TGTGCCAGCAGCCGAAGCGGGGGGGCTAAAGAGACCCAGTACTTC.

This clonotype was counted only a few times. V usage is TRBV9 and J usage is TRBJ2-2; a possible D gene is TRBD1 (5 bases). The CDR3 has 15 amino acids. CDR1 SGDLS and CDR2 YYNGEE come from the germline V gene. Trimming stripped 0 bases from V and 6 bases from J, with 12 bases between. CDR3: CASSVARQGAGELFF. For the CDR3, the DNA is TGTGCCAGCAGCGTAGCTCGCCAGGGCGCCGGGGAGCTGTTTTTT.

This clonotype was counted a few times. The chain couples TRBV29-1 to TRBJ2-1, with a weak D call TRBD1 (6 bases). This CDR3 contains 13 residues. V was clipped by 7 bases and J by 0 bases, with 10 bases between them. Per germline, CDR1 SQVTM and CDR2 ANQGSEA. CDR3 nucleotide sequence: TGCAGCGGGAGAGGGGGCTCCTACAATGAGCAGTTCTTC. This sequence encodes CSGRGGSYNEQFF.

With regard to this clonotype: This may be a read error: a much more frequent sequence differs by one nucleotide. This sequence joins TRBV18 and TRBJ2-3, with unresolved D. Germline loops: CDR1 KGHSH, CDR2 LQKENI. This CDR3 spans 13 amino acids. The CDR3 protein is CASAPRNEDTQYF. CDR3 nucleotide sequence: TGTGCCAGCGCACCACGAAACGAAGATACGCAGTATTTT.

This rearrangement joins TRBV10-3 to TRBJ2-7; D may be TRBD2 (6 bases). The germline V gene encodes CDR1 ENHRY and CDR2 SYGVKD. The CDR3 consists of 15 residues. Trimming took 11 bases from V and 2 from J, leaving 22 bases between them. CDR3 in amino acids: CAVLGTGTGTYEQYF. The CDR3 bases are TGTGCCGTCCTGGGGACCGGGACTGGAACCTACGAGCAGTACTTC.

The CDR3 region is CASSLDISRLGGGSYEQYF. The CDR3 bases are TGCGCCAGCAGCTTGGATATAAGTCGTCTTGGCGGGGGTTCCTACGAGCAGTACTTC. This chain connects TRBV5-1 to TRBJ2-7, with TRBD2 matching 7 bases. The CDR3 spans 19 residues. Germline CDR1 reads SGHRS; CDR2 reads YFSETQ. With V trimmed by 0 bases and J by 1 base, 16 bases remained unmatched. Using reference TRBV5-1 and TRBJ2-7 for the parts outside the CDR3, the full variable domain is KAGVTQTPRYLIKTRGQQVTLSCSPISGHRSVSWYQQTPGQGLQFLFEYFSETQRNKGNFPGRFSGRQFSNSRSEMNVSTLELGDSALYLCASSLDISRLGGGSYEQYFGPGTRLTVT.

This clonotype was counted a few times. This rearrangement joins TRBV20-1 to TRBJ2-1; D remains ambiguous. Matching the DNA end better, TRBJ2-7 makes the J call doubtful. Per germline, CDR1 DFQATT and CDR2 SNEGSKA (reference sequence). This CDR3 comprises 11 residues. Written as DNA, the CDR3 is TGCAGTGCTAGATTCTACAATGAGCAGTACTTC. Protein: CSARFYNEQYF.

The rearrangement joins TRBV20-1 to TRBJ2-6; D is unresolved. CDR1 is DFQATT and CDR2 is SNEGSKA in the germline V gene (reference sequence). The length of the CDR3 is 15 residues. V was cut by 7 bases and J by 4 bases, with 17 bases left in between. The CDR3 sequence: CSVPDVLSGANVLTF. The CDR3 DNA is TGCAGTGTCCCAGACGTCCTCTCCGGGGCCAACGTCCTGACTTTC.

This chain uses TRBV5-1 with TRBJ2-3; D possibly corresponds to TRBD2 (6 bases). The CDR3 is 14 amino acids. V was shortened by 2 bases and J by 5 bases, with 12 bases between the two germline ends. Germline V CDR1 and CDR2: SGHRS, YFSETQ. The CDR3 DNA follows: TGCGCCAGCAGCTTTTGGAGGGCGGAAGATACGCAGTATTTT. As protein: CASSFWRAEDTQYF.

CDR3 amino acids: CASSKEARAYEQYF. The DNA of the CDR3 is TGTGCCAGCTCAAAGGAGGCCAGGGCCTACGAGCAGTACTTC. The chain has TRBV6-5 and TRBJ2-7; D may correspond to TRBD1 or TRBD2 (5 bases each). V lost 8 bases and J lost 2, with 16 bases in between. Germline V gives CDR1 MNHEY, CDR2 SVGAGI. This CDR3 comprises 14 residues.